These 21 T cell receptor beta chains share one sample of origin, sequenced in a study of technical replicates of blood from several donors. The data were produced by immunoSEQ multiplex PCR, yet TCRdb's version contains in-frame clones alone and is incomplete. The table includes some 82,000 clones, 94% detected once. Input material: T cells isolated from PBMCs. These receptors came from a human donor in good health.

The rearrangement joins TRBV5-1 to TRBJ1-3; possible D gene TRBD1, 5 bases. V lost 5 bases and J 2 bases, leaving 11 bases between the germline ends. The CDR3 covers 14 residues. Per germline, CDR1 SGHRS and CDR2 YFSETQ. CDR3 coding DNA: TGCGCCAGCAGTTCGACAGTCCCTGGAAACACCATATATTTT. Its translation is CASSSTVPGNTIYF. Filled out from reference TRBV5-1 and TRBJ1-3, the complete variable domain reads KAGVTQTPRYLIKTRGQQVTLSCSPISGHRSVSWYQQTPGQGLQFLFEYFSETQRNKGNFPGRFSGRQFSNSRSEMNVSTLELGDSALYLCASSSTVPGNTIYFGEGSWLTVV.

The J gene is TRBJ2-5, the V gene TRBV4-2; a possible D gene is TRBD2 (6 bases). The V gene lost 5 bases and the J gene lost 5 bases, with 21 bases spanning the gap. The CDR3 length is 16 residues. Germline CDR1 and CDR2: LGHNA and YNFKEQ. This CDR3 reads CASSLATSHLGETQYF. The CDR3 DNA sequence: TGTGCCAGCAGCTTAGCTACTAGCCACCTAGGGGAGACCCAGTACTTC.

The chain joins TRBV30 to TRBJ1-2, with a possible D match to TRBD1 (6 bases). This CDR3 is built from 10 residues. CDR1 and CDR2 from the germline V gene are GTSNPN and SVGIG (reference sequence). Trimming took 3 bases from V and 14 from J, leaving 13 bases between them. CDR3 amino acids: CAWSRQGITF. The CDR3, as DNA: TGTGCCTGGAGCAGGCAGGGGATTACCTTC.

The chain has TRBV10-3 and TRBJ2-7; D is unresolved. This CDR3 is built from 13 residues. CDR1 and CDR2 (germline): ENHRY, SYGVKD. The V and J ends lost 0 bases and 3 bases respectively, with 6 bases between them. The chain's CDR3 is CAISESYSYEQYF. The CDR3 DNA is TGTGCCATCAGTGAGTCCTATAGCTACGAGCAGTACTTC.

The V and J genes are TRBV4-2 and TRBJ2-2; TRBD2 matches 10 bases. Germline V gene data show CDR1 as LGHNA and CDR2 as YNFKEQ. The V gene end was trimmed by 0 bases and the J gene end by 5 bases; junction bases not matched to a gene: 6. CDR3 size: 17 residues. The CDR3 loop reads CASSQEYASGRTGELFF. The CDR3 DNA reads TGTGCCAGCAGCCAAGAATACGCTAGCGGGAGAACCGGGGAGCTGTTTTTT.

The V gene is TRBV4-2, the J gene TRBJ1-1; D not resolved. Trimming took off 5 bases at V and 1 base at J, with 17 bases between the two ends. Germline lookup yields CDR1 LGHNA and CDR2 YNFKEQ. This CDR3 has 16 amino acids. The chain's CDR3 is CASSSNPQTKNTEAFF. In DNA, the CDR3 is TGTGCCAGCAGCTCGAATCCCCAGACAAAGAACACTGAAGCTTTCTTT.

The CDR3 reads CASSLLAGGYQETQYF. The CDR3 nucleotides are TGCGCCAGCAGCTTACTAGCGGGAGGGTACCAAGAGACCCAGTACTTC. The J gene is TRBJ2-5, the V gene TRBV5-1, with TRBD2 matching 13 bases. The CDR3 has 16 residues. The germline gives CDR1 SGHRS, CDR2 YFSETQ. The junction had 1 base not matched to a gene; V was cut back by 2 bases and J by 0 bases. The full variable domain, completed using reference TRBV5-1 and TRBJ2-5, is KAGVTQTPRYLIKTRGQQVTLSCSPISGHRSVSWYQQTPGQGLQFLFEYFSETQRNKGNFPGRFSGRQFSNSRSEMNVSTLELGDSALYLCASSLLAGGYQETQYFGPGTRLLVL.

The rearrangement uses TRBV6-5 and TRBJ1-2; D is perhaps TRBD1 (5 bases). V was clipped by 0 bases and J by 2 bases, with 10 bases between them. CDR1 is MNHEY, CDR2 SVGAGI, per germline. This CDR3 is 15 amino acids long. CDR3 nucleotide sequence: TGTGCCAGCAGTTACTCCCAGGAGGGGAACTATGGCTACACCTTC. Protein product: CASSYSQEGNYGYTF.

The rearrangement joins TRBV6-4 to TRBJ2-1; TRBD2 matches at 10 bases. The length of the CDR3 is 15 residues. Trimming removed 4 bases from V and 2 bases from J; junction bases left unmatched: 2. Germline CDR1 and CDR2: MRHNA and SNTAGT. CDR3 residues: CASSGLAGPYNEQFF. The CDR3 DNA reads TGTGCCAGCAGTGGACTAGCGGGTCCCTACAATGAGCAGTTCTTC.

The chain employs TRBV29-1 and TRBJ2-5; no clear D gene. CDR3 length: 13 residues. Germline assignment: CDR1 SQVTM and CDR2 ANQGSEA. V shed 4 bases and J shed 3 bases, with 12 bases lying between them. The CDR3 region has the DNA TGCAGCGTTGGAGCGAGTACGAAAGAGACCCAGTACTTC. Its translation is CSVGASTKETQYF.

V and J are TRBV2 and TRBJ2-7, with 15 bases that match TRBD2. Trimming cost V 7 bases and J 6 bases; bases outside gene matches: 7. From germline, CDR1 is SNHLY and CDR2 FYNNEI. CDR3 size: 15 residues. For the CDR3, the DNA is TGTGCCAGCACCTTTGGACTAGCGGGGGGGGGCGAGCAGTACTTC. The encoded protein is CASTFGLAGGGEQYF.

The CDR3 nucleotides are TGTGCCAGCAGGCCCGGACTAGCGGGAGTAGGTAATGAGCAGTTCTTC. Translating it yields CASRPGLAGVGNEQFF. This sequence joins TRBV7-2 and TRBJ2-1, with TRBD2 matching 13 bases. The CDR3 is made up of 16 amino acids. The junction had 9 bases not matched to a gene; V was cut back by 6 bases and J by 7 bases. Germline-derived CDR1 and CDR2 are SGHTA and FQGNSA.

The chain carries TRBV19 and TRBJ2-2, with D possibly being TRBD1 (5 bases). The length of the CDR3 is 15 residues. Trimming shortened V by 5 bases and J by 6 bases, and 16 bases separated the two germline ends. Germline V lookup: CDR1 LNHDA, CDR2 SQIVND (reference sequence). CDR3 coding DNA: TGTGCCAGTAGTCTAATGTCGACAGCGTCCGGGGAGCTGTTTTTT. It encodes CASSLMSTASGELFF.

V is TRBV6-5 and J is TRBJ1-6, with D possibly matching TRBD1 (6 bases). The germline V gene has CDR1 MNHEY and CDR2 SVGAGI. V gave up 6 bases and J gave up 10 bases, with 16 bases separating them. The CDR3 length is 14 residues. CDR3 amino acids: CASRRGQIDSPLHF. CDR3 coding DNA: TGTGCCAGCAGACGCGGACAGATCGACTCACCCCTCCACTTT.

This sequence joins TRBV5-1 and TRBJ2-1; D might be TRBD1 (6 bases). With 0 bases removed from V and 2 bases from J, the gap between germline ends came to 9 bases. In germline, CDR1 is SGHRS, CDR2 YFSETQ. The CDR3 contains 15 residues. The CDR3 loop is CASSLGGTTYNEQFF. Written as DNA, the CDR3 is TGCGCCAGCAGCTTGGGAGGGACAACCTACAATGAGCAGTTCTTC.

V usage is TRBV28 and J usage is TRBJ1-1; D ambiguous. Trimming removed 3 bases at V and 4 bases at J, with 15 bases between. This CDR3 comprises 15 residues. Germline assignment: CDR1 MDHEN and CDR2 SYDVKM. The CDR3 loop is CASSFGFGEITEAFF. The CDR3 nucleotides read TGTGCCAGCAGTTTTGGGTTCGGGGAGATCACTGAAGCTTTCTTT.

This chain uses TRBV10-3 with TRBJ1-2; D is perhaps TRBD1 (6 bases). CDR3 length: 13 amino acids. Trimming removed 5 bases at V and 6 bases at J, with 13 bases between. Germline V gives CDR1 ENHRY, CDR2 SYGVKD. This chain's CDR3 is CAISPQGGNGYTF. The CDR3 nucleotides are TGTGCCATCAGTCCACAGGGTGGTAATGGCTACACCTTC.

J is TRBJ2-1 and V is TRBV30; weak D call: TRBD2 (6 bases). Germline assignment: CDR1 GTSNPN and CDR2 SVGIG (reference sequence). The CDR3 has 14 residues. With 8 bases removed from V and 4 bases from J, the gap between germline ends came to 18 bases. The DNA for the CDR3 is TGTGCCCGAGGACTAAGCGGGTTATACAATGAGCAGTTCTTC. Encoded protein: CARGLSGLYNEQFF.

This clone was seen only a few times. The rearrangement joins TRBV2 to TRBJ2-2, with TRBD1 as a possible D gene (6 bases). The CDR3 runs 19 residues. The germline V and J ends were trimmed by 1 base and 4 bases, with 22 bases remaining between them. Germline lookup yields CDR1 SNHLY and CDR2 FYNNEI. This CDR3 reads CASSEEERGHTSGTGELFF. In nucleotides, the CDR3 is TGTGCCAGCAGTGAAGAAGAGAGGGGACACACCTCAGGCACCGGGGAGCTGTTTTTT.

The chain couples TRBV2 to TRBJ2-7; 9 nucleotides agree with TRBD1. Germline assignment: CDR1 SNHLY and CDR2 FYNNEI. Trimming cost V 10 bases and J 6 bases; bases outside gene matches: 7. This CDR3 region has 12 residues. CDR3 in DNA: TGTGCCACGACTGGGACAGGGTCCGAGCAGTACTTC. Protein: CATTGTGSEQYF.

This chain joins TRBV5-6 and TRBJ1-1; 7 nucleotides line up with TRBD1. Trimming took 2 bases from V and 5 from J; bases not matched to a gene: 6. Germline CDR1 is SGHDT and CDR2 is YYEEEE. This CDR3 has 14 amino acids. CDR3 DNA: TGTGCCAGCAGCTTCAGGGGGATTAGGACTGAAGCTTTCTTT. Translation: CASSFRGIRTEAFF.